This T cell receptor (beta chain) was observed in a study of blood T cell repertoires in COVID-19. J was trimmed by 5 bases and V by 2 bases; bases with no gene match: 12. This CDR3 comprises 17 residues. CDR1 and CDR2 (germline): LGHNT, FRNRAP. The method was immunoSEQ multiplex PCR; TCRdb's version includes in-frame clones alone and lacks a portion of them. This sample has about 36,000 clones; approximately 86% occur once, and the top ten carry over 20%. The chain uses TRBV12-5 and TRBJ1-2; 9 nucleotides match TRBD1. This TCR derives from a man aged 60 to 69 with acute or convalescent COVID-19. Sequencing used peripheral blood. The CDR3 region has the DNA TGTGCTAGTGGTTTGTCACCTGACAGGGGGAAACCTTATGGCTACACCTTC. It codes for CASGLSPDRGKPYGYTF. The entire variable domain, with the rest obtained from reference TRBV12-5 and TRBJ1-2, is as follows: DARVTQTPRHKVTEMGQEVTMRCQPILGHNTVFWYRQTMMQGLELLAYFRNRAPLDDSGMPKDRFSAEMPDATLATLKIQPSEPRDSAVYFCASGLSPDRGKPYGYTFGSGTRLTVV.